This T cell receptor beta chain is from a study of blood T cell repertoires in COVID-19. The CDR3 extends over 15 amino acids. Germline V lookup: CDR1 GTSNPN, CDR2 SVGIG (reference sequence). The ends were cut back, 5 bases at V and 14 bases at J, with 25 bases in the middle. Profiled with immunoSEQ multiplex PCR; TCRdb holds only in-frame clones, not every one. The sample consists of some 200,000 clones, more than 75% of them appearing once. The sequencing sample was made of peripheral blood. The chain has TRBV30 and TRBJ1-6; D possibly corresponds to TRBD1 (5 bases). This receptor was obtained from a woman aged 70-85 years with COVID-19, enrolled during active disease. The CDR3: CAWGRGESAHRTLHF. In DNA, the CDR3 is TGTGCCTGGGGCCGGGGGGAGAGTGCACACCGTACCCTCCACTTT. Full variable domain (outside the CDR3, taken from reference TRBV30 and TRBJ1-6): SQTIHQWPATLVQPVGSPLSLECTVEGTSNPNLYWYRQAAGRGLQLLFYSVGIGQISSEVPQNLSASRPQDRQFILSSKKLLLSDSGFYLCAWGRGESAHRTLHFGNGTRLTVT.